What follows are 18 T cell receptor beta chains derived from one specimen sequenced in a study of cytomegalovirus exposure and HLA in healthy donors. Vbeta (60) and Jbeta (13) primers were used in the PCR. TCRdb keeps only in-frame clones here, not all; method: immunoSEQ multiplex PCR. The repertoire holds 85,000 to 130,000 clones, with roughly 75% as singletons. The sample taken for sequencing was PBMCs. These receptors all stem from a male donor in good health and CMV-seropositive.

V is TRBV7-2 and J is TRBJ2-3, with 13 bases that match TRBD2. CDR1 and CDR2 (germline): SGHTA, FQGNSA. Trimming removed 5 bases from V and 0 bases from J; junction bases left unmatched: 8. The CDR3 runs 18 residues. CDR3 DNA sequence: TGTGCCAGCAGCGCAACTAGCGGGGGGGCCCGAAGCACAGATACGCAGTATTTT. Translated, it gives CASSATSGGARSTDTQYF.

The chain has TRBV6-5 and TRBJ1-1; D remains unclear. V dropped 6 bases and J dropped 3 bases, with 11 bases sitting between them. There are 13 residues in the CDR3. Germline V gives CDR1 MNHEY, CDR2 SVGAGI. The CDR3 bases are TGTGCCAGCAGACAGAGCTCTCACACTGAAGCTTTCTTT. Translated: CASRQSSHTEAFF.

The chain couples TRBV5-6 to TRBJ2-2, with 11 bases lining up with TRBD1. V dropped 3 bases and J dropped 5; count of bases not matched to a gene: 12. Germline loops: CDR1 SGHDT, CDR2 YYEEEE. This CDR3 comprises 18 residues. The CDR3, as DNA: TGTGCCAGCAGCTCAACCGGACAGGGGGCCCTGGGGACCGGGGAGCTGTTTTTT. This translates into CASSSTGQGALGTGELFF.

This chain's CDR3 is CASSPQTGFDTGELFF. For the CDR3, the DNA is TGTGCCAGCTCACCCCAGACAGGGTTCGACACCGGGGAGCTGTTTTTT. The chain joins TRBV18 to TRBJ2-2; 7 nucleotides line up with TRBD1. In germline, CDR1 is KGHSH, CDR2 LQKENI. V shed 3 bases and J 3 bases; nucleotides not matched to a gene: 7. The CDR3 is 16 amino acids.

This chain joins TRBV21-1 and TRBJ1-1. TRBV21-1 is a pseudogene segment. The CDR3 contains 11 residues. CDR3 protein: CAEDCNTEAFF. The CDR3 DNA reads as TGTGCCGAGGACTGTAACACTGAAGCTTTCTTT.

This chain connects TRBV7-2 to TRBJ2-5; D is perhaps TRBD1 (5 bases). The J call is uncertain, as TRBJ2-7 better fits the DNA end. The length of the CDR3 is 15 residues. Germline V lookup: CDR1 SGHTA, CDR2 FQGNSA. Written as DNA, the CDR3 is TGTGCCAGCAGCTTAGCGGCAGGGAATGCCTACGAGCAGTACTTC. Its protein is CASSLAAGNAYEQYF.

The rearrangement uses TRBV6-6 and TRBJ1-2, with TRBD1 identical over 8 bases. V dropped 4 bases and J dropped 3; count of bases not matched to a gene: 1. This CDR3 has 13 amino acids. Per the germline V gene, CDR1 is MNHNY and CDR2 is SVGAGI (reference sequence). The DNA of the CDR3 is TGTGCCAGCAGTTGGACAGGGTACTATGGCTACACCTTC. Protein: CASSWTGYYGYTF.

The CDR3 DNA follows: TGTGCCAGCATGACTACAGGGGAAGCAGATGAAAAACTGTTTTTT. As protein: CASMTTGEADEKLFF. The chain has TRBV7-9 and TRBJ1-4, with 7 nucleotides matching TRBD1. The CDR3 consists of 15 residues. The V gene end was trimmed by 7 bases and the J gene end by 6 bases; junction bases not matched to a gene: 11. Germline V lookup: CDR1 SEHNR, CDR2 FQNEAQ (reference sequence). Looking up the rest from reference TRBV7-9 and TRBJ1-4 gives the full variable domain: DTGVSQNPRHKITKRGQNVTFRCDPISEHNRLYWYRQTLGQGPEFLTYFQNEAQLEKSRLLSDRFSAERPKGSFSTLEIQRTEQGDSAMYLCASMTTGEADEKLFFGSGTQLSVL.

CDR3 in amino acids: CASSSQSGHLNNEQFF. CDR3 coding DNA: TGTGCCAGCAGCTCCCAGAGCGGGCACCTGAACAATGAGCAGTTCTTC. This chain joins TRBV4-2 and TRBJ2-1, with a possible D match to TRBD2 (6 bases). Trimming cost V 5 bases and J 5 bases, with 19 bases left between them. The CDR3 covers 16 residues. Germline V gene lookup returns CDR1 LGHNA and CDR2 YNFKEQ.

V and J are TRBV7-9 and TRBJ2-5; a possible D gene is TRBD1 (6 bases). The CDR3 has 14 amino acids. Germline V gives CDR1 SEHNR, CDR2 FQNEAQ (reference sequence). The ends were cut back, 5 bases at V and 1 base at J, with 11 bases in the middle. CDR3 nucleotides: TGTGCCAGCAGCCCGACAGGCATCCAAGAGACCCAGTACTTC. It specifies CASSPTGIQETQYF.

This clone appeared a single time. The chain carries TRBV19 and TRBJ1-2, with D tentatively TRBD1 (5 bases). V lost 3 bases, J lost 6 bases, and 14 bases lay in between. The CDR3 runs to 14 residues. In germline, CDR1 is LNHDA, CDR2 SQIVND (reference sequence). The DNA for the CDR3 is TGTGCCAGTAGTATCAGGGATCTGGCCCATGGCTACACCTTC. This gives the protein CASSIRDLAHGYTF. Full variable domain (missing parts from reference TRBV19 and TRBJ1-2): DGGITQSPKYLFRKEGQNVTLSCEQNLNHDAMYWYRQDPGQGLRLIYYSQIVNDFQKGDIAEGYSVSREKKESFPLTVTSAQKNPTAFYLCASSIRDLAHGYTFGSGTRLTVV.

This chain joins TRBV5-4 and TRBJ2-5; perhaps TRBD2 as D (6 bases). CDR3 length equals 13 residues. CDR1 and CDR2 from the germline V gene are SGHNT and YYREEE (reference sequence). Trimming left V 0 bases short and J 5 bases short, with 8 bases between. The CDR3 sequence is CASSLGGGETQYF. The CDR3 bases are TGTGCCAGCAGCTTGGGTGGGGGGGAGACCCAGTACTTC.

There are a few counts of this clone. The V gene is TRBV11-2, the J gene TRBJ1-1; a weak D match, TRBD1 (5 bases). This CDR3 region has 13 residues. In germline, CDR1 is SGHAT, CDR2 FQNNGV. V was trimmed by 0 bases and J by 5 bases, leaving 7 bases between them. The CDR3 nucleotides read TGTGCCAGCAGCTTAGAGCGGGGGACTGAAGCTTTCTTT. This encodes CASSLERGTEAFF.

This chain uses TRBV5-1 with TRBJ2-3, with 9 positions matching TRBD1. Trimming took 4 bases from V and 2 from J; bases not matched to a gene: 5. The V gene's germline CDR1 is SGHRS and CDR2 YFSETQ. The CDR3 sequence is 15 residues long. The CDR3 DNA is TGCGCCAGCAGCCAGGGGACAGGGCACACAGATACGCAGTATTTT. Translating gives CASSQGTGHTDTQYF.

The chain couples TRBV7-2 to TRBJ2-3, with D maybe TRBD1 (5 bases). The V gene lost 5 bases and the J gene lost 1 base, with 10 bases spanning the gap. The CDR3 length is 14 residues. In germline, CDR1 is SGHTA, CDR2 FQGNSA. In DNA form, the CDR3 reads TGTGCCAGCAGCCAAAGCAGGGGCACAGATACGCAGTATTTT. This translates into CASSQSRGTDTQYF.

The CDR3 DNA is TGTGCCAGCAGCGTAGATGTTGGGGCGCGAGGCTCTGAAGCTTTCTTT. This encodes CASSVDVGARGSEAFF. V is TRBV9 and J is TRBJ1-1, with D perhaps TRBD1 (5 bases). CDR3 length equals 16 residues. Trimming left V 0 bases short and J 6 bases short, with 18 bases between. CDR1 is SGDLS and CDR2 is YYNGEE in the germline V gene.

The V gene is TRBV6-5, the J gene TRBJ1-5, with D maybe TRBD1 (6 bases). V gave up 6 bases and J gave up 1 base, with 10 bases separating them. CDR1 is MNHEY, CDR2 SVGAGI, per germline. This CDR3 contains 14 residues. CDR3 DNA sequence: TGTGCCAGCAGCCTAGGACAGAGCAATCAGCCCCAGCATTTT. Amino acid sequence: CASSLGQSNQPQHF.

The chain links TRBV27 to TRBJ2-1; a possible D gene is TRBD2 (5 bases). Between the trimmed V and J ends, which lost 6 bases and 2 bases, there was a span of 17 bases. Germline CDR1 reads MNHEY; CDR2 reads SMNVEV (reference sequence). The CDR3 has 16 residues. CDR3 sequence: CASSPKGRGPYNEQFF. The CDR3, as DNA: TGTGCCAGCAGCCCAAAGGGTAGAGGGCCCTACAATGAGCAGTTCTTC.